Below are 10 T cell receptor beta chains sequenced from a single sample in a study of somatic mutations in cytotoxic T cells in rheumatoid arthritis. Method: immunoSEQ multiplex PCR; TCRdb's copy keeps in-frame clones and lacks some. The table records roughly 16,000 clones, around 77% of them present only once. The sample was CD8+ T cells sorted from blood. These receptors came from an adult with rheumatoid arthritis.

This chain uses TRBV27 with TRBJ2-1, with 12 bases aligning to TRBD2. Unmatched junction bases numbered 5, after V lost 4 bases and J lost 4 bases. CDR1 MNHEY and CDR2 SMNVEV come from the germline V gene (reference sequence). The CDR3 extends over 16 amino acids. The CDR3 sequence: CASSSLAGGQYNEQFF. For the CDR3, the DNA is TGTGCCAGCAGTTCCCTAGCGGGGGGGCAGTACAATGAGCAGTTCTTC.

In this sample, this clone turned up a few times. The genes are TRBV19 and TRBJ1-2, with TRBD1 matching 9 bases. Germline loops: CDR1 LNHDA, CDR2 SQIVND (reference sequence). V lost 1 base to trimming and J lost 7 bases; unmatched junction nucleotides: 7. The CDR3 is made up of 15 amino acids. The CDR3 sequence: CASSIGPQGASGYTF. CDR3 sequence (DNA): TGTGCCAGTAGTATAGGCCCACAGGGGGCTAGTGGCTACACCTTC.

The chain carries TRBV7-9 and TRBJ2-3; TRBD1 matches 9 bases. Germline V lookup: CDR1 SEHNR, CDR2 FQNEAQ (reference sequence). Trimming removed 6 bases from V and 4 bases from J; junction bases left unmatched: 5. This CDR3 comprises 14 residues. The CDR3 coding sequence is TGTGCCAGCAGGGCAGGGACAGGGTCAGATACGCAGTATTTT. As protein: CASRAGTGSDTQYF.

In nucleotides, the CDR3 is TGTGCCAGCAGTCGAGGACCGGGACAGGAACCGCTCACAGATACGCAGTATTTT. The encoded protein is CASSRGPGQEPLTDTQYF. The chain has TRBV28 and TRBJ2-3, with TRBD1 identical over 8 bases. In germline, CDR1 is MDHEN, CDR2 SYDVKM. The trim removed 5 bases at V and 2 bases at J, leaving 15 bases unmatched. This CDR3 is built from 18 residues. The full variable domain, its missing parts supplied by reference TRBV28 and TRBJ2-3, is DVKVTQSSRYLVKRTGEKVFLECVQDMDHENMFWYRQDPGLGLRLIYFSYDVKMKEKGDIPEGYSVSREKKERFSLILESASTNQTSMYLCASSRGPGQEPLTDTQYFGPGTRLTVL.

The chain has TRBV5-8 and TRBJ2-1, with 10 bases lining up with TRBD1. This CDR3 region has 15 residues. With V trimmed by 4 bases and J by 6 bases, 7 bases remained unmatched. Germline lookup yields CDR1 SGHTS and CDR2 YDEGEE. CDR3 bases: TGTGCCAGCAGCCCGACCGGGACAGGGGTCAATGAGCAGTTCTTC. It yields the protein CASSPTGTGVNEQFF.

This clone was counted a few times. V usage is TRBV4-1 and J usage is TRBJ1-4; 12 bases fit TRBD1. The CDR3 length is 15 residues. After removal of 4 bases from V and 15 bases from J, the junction contained 12 bases not matched to a gene. Germline lookup yields CDR1 MGHRA and CDR2 YSYEKL. The CDR3 protein is CASSPVRDRGPHLFF. The CDR3, as DNA: TGCGCCAGCAGCCCCGTACGGGACAGGGGGCCCCATTTGTTTTTT.

This clone has only a few counts. The chain recombines TRBV9 with TRBJ2-5; TRBD1 matches 8 bases. V was pared by 4 bases and J by 5 bases, with 7 bases of the junction left unmatched. The CDR3 runs 14 residues. The V gene's germline CDR1 is SGDLS and CDR2 YYNGEE. CDR3 sequence (DNA): TGTGCCAGCAGCACGACAGGGGCGTGGGAGACCCAGTACTTC. Translating it yields CASSTTGAWETQYF.

This clone occurred once. V gene TRBV6-5 combines with J gene TRBJ2-7, with D unclear. This CDR3 region has 14 residues. CDR1 is MNHEY and CDR2 is SVGAGI in the germline V gene. Between the trimmed V and J ends, which lost 6 bases and 3 bases, there was a span of 15 bases. CDR3 DNA: TGTGCCAGCAGCTCAAGATCCGGTGTCTACGAGCAGTACGTC. Translated: CASSSRSGVYEQYV.

This clone was seen a few times. V is TRBV11-2 and J is TRBJ2-7; maybe TRBD1 (5 bases). CDR3 length equals 14 residues. V shed 3 bases and J shed 6 bases, with 15 bases lying between them. Per the germline V gene, CDR1 is SGHAT and CDR2 is FQNNGV. For the CDR3, the DNA is TGTGCCAGCAGCTTTGGGCCAGGGAAGGCCGAGCAGTACTTC. Translation: CASSFGPGKAEQYF.

The rearrangement links TRBV4-1 to TRBJ2-2; TRBD1 aligns across 11 bases. The CDR3 totals 16 residues. The junction had 5 bases not matched to a gene; V was cut back by 2 bases and J by 6 bases. Germline values: CDR1 MGHRA, CDR2 YSYEKL. In DNA form, the CDR3 reads TGCGCCAGCAGCCAAAGCGGGACAGGGGGTCCCGGGGAGCTGTTTTTT. Amino acids: CASSQSGTGGPGELFF.